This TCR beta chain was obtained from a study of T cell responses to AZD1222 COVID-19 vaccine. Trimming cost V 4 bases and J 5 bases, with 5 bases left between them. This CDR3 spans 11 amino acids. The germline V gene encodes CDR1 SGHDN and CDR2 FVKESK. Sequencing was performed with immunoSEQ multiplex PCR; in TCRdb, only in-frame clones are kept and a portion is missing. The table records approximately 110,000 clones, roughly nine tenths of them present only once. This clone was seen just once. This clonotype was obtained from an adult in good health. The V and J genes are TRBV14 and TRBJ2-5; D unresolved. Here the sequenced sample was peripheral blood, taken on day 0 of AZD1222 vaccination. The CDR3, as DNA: TGTGCCAGCAGCCGGGTGGAGACCCAGTACTTC. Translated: CASSRVETQYF.